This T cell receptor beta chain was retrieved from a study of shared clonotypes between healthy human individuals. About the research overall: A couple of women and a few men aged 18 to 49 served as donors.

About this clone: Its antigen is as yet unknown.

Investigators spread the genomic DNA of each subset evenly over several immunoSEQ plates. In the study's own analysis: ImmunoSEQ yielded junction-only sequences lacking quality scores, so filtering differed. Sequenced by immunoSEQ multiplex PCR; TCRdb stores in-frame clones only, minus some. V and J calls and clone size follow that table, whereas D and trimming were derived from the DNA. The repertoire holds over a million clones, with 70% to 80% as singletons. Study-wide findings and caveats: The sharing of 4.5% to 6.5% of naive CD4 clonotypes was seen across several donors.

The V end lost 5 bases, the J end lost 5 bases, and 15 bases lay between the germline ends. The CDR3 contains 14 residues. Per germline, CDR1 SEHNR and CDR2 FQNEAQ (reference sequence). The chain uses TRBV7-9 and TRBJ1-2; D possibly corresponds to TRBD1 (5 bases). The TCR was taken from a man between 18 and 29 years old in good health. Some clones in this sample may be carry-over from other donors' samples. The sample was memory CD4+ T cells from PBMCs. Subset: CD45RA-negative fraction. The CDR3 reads CASSPGGVPYGYTF. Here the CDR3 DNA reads TGTGCCAGCAGCCCCGGAGGGGTACCTTATGGCTACACCTTC.